The 13 T cell receptor beta chains below were found in one sample sequenced in a study of cytomegalovirus exposure and HLA in healthy donors. The primer mix had 60 Vbeta and 13 Jbeta primers. Sequenced by immunoSEQ multiplex PCR; TCRdb stores in-frame clones only, minus some. The sample contains approximately 160,000 clones, over 75% of which appear only once. The sample taken for sequencing was PBMCs. These receptors all come from a woman aged 25-40 years in good health and CMV-seronegative.

For this clone: Other DNA sequences from this sample encode an identical CDR3 as well. This chain links TRBV19 with TRBJ2-7; 8 bases map to TRBD1. V trimming: 5 bases; J trimming: 4 bases; junction bases outside the gene matches: 1. Germline V gene sequence: CDR1 LNHDA, CDR2 SQIVND (reference sequence). There are 12 residues in the CDR3. CDR3 coding DNA: TGTGCCAGTAGTCGACAGGGGTACGAGCAGTACTTC. Its protein is CASSRQGYEQYF. Complete variable domain (other parts from reference TRBV19 and TRBJ2-7): DGGITQSPKYLFRKEGQNVTLSCEQNLNHDAMYWYRQDPGQGLRLIYYSQIVNDFQKGDIAEGYSVSREKKESFPLTVTSAQKNPTAFYLCASSRQGYEQYFGPGTRLTVT.

The genes are TRBV7-9 and TRBJ1-1; 8 nucleotides agree with TRBD1. The CDR3 has 15 amino acids. Germline-derived CDR1 and CDR2 are SEHNR and FQNEAQ (reference sequence). V was clipped by 0 bases and J by 4 bases; unmatched bases: 4. The CDR3 region has the DNA TGTGCCAGCAGCTTAGCCGGACAGGGAGGCACTGAAGCTTTCTTT. This codes for CASSLAGQGGTEAFF.

This clone was observed a few times. The chain recombines TRBV5-1 with TRBJ2-7; a weak D match, TRBD2 (6 bases). The CDR3 runs 14 residues. Germline V gene lookup returns CDR1 SGHRS and CDR2 YFSETQ. Trimming cost V 0 bases and J 3 bases, with 10 bases left between them. The DNA of the CDR3 is TGCGCCAGCAGCTTGGGTCAGGGACTCTACGAGCAGTACTTC. Translation gives CASSLGQGLYEQYF.

The chain couples TRBV9 to TRBJ1-1; D might be TRBD1 (5 bases). The CDR3 sequence is 16 residues long. V lost 4 bases, J lost 3 bases, and 19 bases lay in between. Germline V lookup: CDR1 SGDLS, CDR2 YYNGEE. The CDR3 nucleotides are TGTGCCAGCAGCCTGGGGGGGGAGGGAAGGGACACTGAAGCTTTCTTT. It is translated as CASSLGGEGRDTEAFF. Combining the CDR3 with reference TRBV9 and TRBJ1-1 gives the whole variable domain DSGVTQTPKHLITATGQRVTLRCSPRSGDLSVYWYQQSLDQGLQFLIQYYNGEERAKGNILERFSAQQFPDLHSELNLSSLELGDSALYFCASSLGGEGRDTEAFFGQGTRLTVV.

This clone has only a few counts. This chain joins TRBV6-5 and TRBJ1-1; no clear D gene. This CDR3 has 16 amino acids. V was shortened by 0 bases and J by 4 bases, with 15 bases between the two germline ends. The germline gives CDR1 MNHEY, CDR2 SVGAGI. The CDR3 sequence: CASSYSTWGSGTEAFF. In nucleotides, the CDR3 is TGTGCCAGCAGTTACTCGACTTGGGGAAGCGGCACTGAAGCTTTCTTT.

This chain connects TRBV7-9 to TRBJ1-2, with a tentative D call TRBD1 (5 bases). Germline CDR1 is SEHNR and CDR2 is FQNEAQ (reference sequence). Between the trimmed V and J ends, which lost 0 bases and 2 bases, there was a span of 13 bases. This CDR3 is 16 amino acids long. CDR3 protein: CASSLAGGRANYGYTF. The CDR3 DNA is TGTGCCAGCAGCTTAGCTGGGGGGAGGGCCAACTATGGCTACACCTTC.

The rearrangement uses TRBV27 and TRBJ1-1, with TRBD1 as a possible D gene (6 bases). V was shortened by 3 bases and J by 8 bases, with 13 bases between the two germline ends. CDR3 length: 13 residues. CDR1 is MNHEY and CDR2 is SMNVEV in the germline V gene (reference sequence). The CDR3 bases are TGTGCCAGCAGTTTTCAGGGGCCCTGGGAAGCTTTCTTT. As protein: CASSFQGPWEAFF.

The chain recombines TRBV5-1 with TRBJ2-5, with 7 bases identical to TRBD2. CDR1 and CDR2 from the germline V gene are SGHRS and YFSETQ. This CDR3 is built from 14 residues. Trimming removed 0 bases from V and 3 bases from J; junction bases left unmatched: 2. The CDR3 DNA is TGCGCCAGCAGCTTGGGAGCGGGGAAAGAGACCCAGTACTTC. It translates to CASSLGAGKETQYF.

This clone was observed a handful of times. This sequence joins TRBV5-6 and TRBJ1-5, with unresolved D. Germline V gives CDR1 SGHDT, CDR2 YYEEEE. The V end lost 0 bases, the J end lost 0 bases, and 16 bases lay between the germline ends. The CDR3 runs 18 residues. In nucleotides, the CDR3 is TGTGCCAGCAGCTTGGCCCTGGAAGGGAGCTATAGCAATCAGCCCCAGCATTTT. Amino acids: CASSLALEGSYSNQPQHF.

This clone came up a few times. V is TRBV5-1 and J is TRBJ1-2; TRBD1 is a possible D gene (5 bases). The germline CDR1 and CDR2 sequences are SGHRS and YFSETQ. This CDR3 is built from 15 residues. V dropped 0 bases and J dropped 4 bases, with 13 bases sitting between them. The CDR3 region is CASSLGVGGTYGYTF. DNA of the CDR3: TGCGCCAGCAGCTTGGGTGTTGGGGGGACCTATGGCTACACCTTC.

The chain carries TRBV30 and TRBJ1-5, with a weak D call TRBD1 (6 bases). Germline V CDR1 and CDR2: GTSNPN, SVGIG (reference sequence). V dropped 4 bases and J dropped 7 bases, with 20 bases sitting between them. The length of the CDR3 is 15 residues. The CDR3 reads CAWTPGGGPGQPQHF. The CDR3 nucleotides read TGTGCCTGGACCCCTGGCGGGGGGCCGGGGCAGCCCCAGCATTTT.

The rearrangement joins TRBV5-1 to TRBJ1-2; D is perhaps TRBD1 (5 bases). CDR1 is SGHRS and CDR2 is YFSETQ in the germline V gene. This CDR3 is 14 amino acids long. V lost 0 bases, J lost 7 bases, and 13 bases lay in between. CDR3 region: CASSLVGTASGYTF. DNA of the CDR3: TGCGCCAGCAGCTTGGTGGGGACTGCCAGTGGCTACACCTTC. The full variable domain, its missing parts supplied by reference TRBV5-1 and TRBJ1-2, is KAGVTQTPRYLIKTRGQQVTLSCSPISGHRSVSWYQQTPGQGLQFLFEYFSETQRNKGNFPGRFSGRQFSNSRSEMNVSTLELGDSALYLCASSLVGTASGYTFGSGTRLTVV.

The rearrangement links TRBV15 to TRBJ2-3, with TRBD2 matching 9 bases. The CDR3 is 16 residues long. Looked up from germline, CDR1 is LNHNV and CDR2 is YYDKDF (reference sequence). V gave up 3 bases and J gave up 4 bases; unmatched junction bases: 8. The CDR3 sequence: CATSRIIAGESDTQYF. The CDR3 nucleotides read TGTGCCACCAGCAGGATTATAGCGGGAGAGTCAGATACGCAGTATTTT.